A selection of T cell receptor beta chains follows, all from one sample in a study of T cell repertoires in cytomegalovirus infection. TCRdb re-derived calls from the reads in MiXCR, one entry per CDR3 protein. The top ten clones hold around 2.8% of a sample with about 740,000 distinct CDR3 sequences, less than 40% of them seen once. The sequenced sample was PBMCs. These receptors were taken from a human donor in good health (CMV status not recorded). Some clones in this sample may be carry-over from other donors' samples. Each CDR3 is given with its conserved first and last residue. The D gene is left open where the match is weak. The size entry is marked missing in some rows and otherwise reads once, few, many or a size class.

d_call,clone_size,j_call,v_call,cdr3_nt,cdr3_aa
.,.,TRBJ1-1,TRBV6-5,TGTGCCAGCATGGTACTAGCGAACACTGAAGCTTTCTTT,CASMVLANTEAFF
TRBD2,.,TRBJ2-3,TRBV5-5,TGTGCCAGCAGCTCTGCCCGGACTAGCGGCACAGATACGCAGTATTTT,CASSSARTSGTDTQYF
TRBD1,once,TRBJ1-6,TRBV5-1,TGCGCCAGCAGCTTCGGTGTTGCGGGACAGGCTAATTCACCCCTCCACTTT,CASSFGVAGQANSPLHF
.,once,TRBJ2-1,TRBV7-8,TGTGCCAGCAGCCCGGACTCTAGTTGGGATGAGCAGTTCTTC,CASSPDSSWDEQFF
.,.,TRBJ2-7,TRBV6-6,TGTGCCACTATGCTAGGGACAGCGGGAGAGCAGTACTTC,CATMLGTAGEQYF
TRBD2,.,TRBJ2-1,TRBV28,TGTGCCAGCGGACCATGGCGGGAGAGGTCCTACAATGAGCAGTTCTTC,CASGPWRERSYNEQFF
.,.,TRBJ2-7,TRBV28,TGTGCCAGCAGTTTCCCCCCCTTGACCTACGAGCAGTACTTC,CASSFPPLTYEQYF
TRBD1,.,TRBJ2-1,TRBV24-1,TGTGCCACGGGACAGGGACGTAGTGAGCAGTTCTTC,CATGQGRSEQFF
.,.,TRBJ2-3,TRBV10-3,TGTGCCATCAAAGGTCACTCAGGCACAGATACGCAGTATTTT,CAIKGHSGTDTQYF
.,once,TRBJ2-1,TRBV28,TGTGCAAGCAGCCCTTTTGACGTCCTTATCCACAATGATCAGTTCTTC,CASSPFDVLIHNDQFF
.,.,TRBJ2-5,TRBV7-2,TGTGCCAGCCGGGGCCAAAGCCGAGAGACCCAGTACTTC,CASRGQSRETQYF
TRBD1,once,TRBJ1-5,TRBV12-3/TRBV12-4,TGTGCCAGCACTTCCGGGACAGGGGTTCAGCCCCAGCATTTT,CASTSGTGVQPQHF
.,many,TRBJ1-2,TRBV12-3/TRBV12-4,TGTGCCAGCAGTTTGCGGCACAGAGGAGGCTACACCTTC,CASSLRHRGGYTF
.,few,TRBJ1-6,TRBV7-6,TGTGCCAGCAGCTTAGACTCTGGAAATTCACCCCTCCACTTT,CASSLDSGNSPLHF
.,.,TRBJ1-6,TRBV7-9,TGTGCCAGCAGCTTTTTGGAGGGAGGACGGTCACCCCTCCACTTT,CASSFLEGGRSPLHF
.,.,TRBJ1-2,TRBV5-8,TGTGCCAGCAGCCCACGGATGGACAGCTTACGCTATGGCTACACCTTC,CASSPRMDSLRYGYTF
.,few,TRBJ1-1,TRBV28,TGTGCCAGCAGTCTCGACCCTGGGTTGGAGGAGGAAGCTTTCTTT,CASSLDPGLEEEAFF
TRBD2,.,TRBJ2-4,TRBV25-1,TGTGCCAGCAGTGTAGGATCGGGACTAGCGGGAGCTTCTCAGTACTTC,CASSVGSGLAGASQYF
.,.,TRBJ1-3,TRBV7-6,TGTGCCAGCAGCTTAGCAGACATCGGTGCCATATATTTT,CASSLADIGAIYF
.,.,TRBJ1-1,TRBV10-3,TGTGCCATCAGACTAGGGGGGGCTAACACTGAAGCTTTCTTT,CAIRLGGANTEAFF